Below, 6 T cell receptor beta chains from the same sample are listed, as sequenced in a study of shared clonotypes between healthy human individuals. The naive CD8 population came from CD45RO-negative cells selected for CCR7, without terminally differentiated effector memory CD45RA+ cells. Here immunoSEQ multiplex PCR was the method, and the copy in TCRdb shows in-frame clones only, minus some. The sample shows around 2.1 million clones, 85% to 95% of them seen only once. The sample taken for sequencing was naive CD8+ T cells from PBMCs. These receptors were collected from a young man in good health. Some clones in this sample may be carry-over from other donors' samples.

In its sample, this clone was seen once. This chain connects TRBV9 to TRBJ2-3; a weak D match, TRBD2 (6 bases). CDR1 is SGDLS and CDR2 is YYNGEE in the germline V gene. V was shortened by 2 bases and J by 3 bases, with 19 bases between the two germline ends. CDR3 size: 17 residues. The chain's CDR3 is CASSVDGEAGRTDTQYF. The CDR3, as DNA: TGTGCCAGCAGCGTCGACGGGGAGGCAGGCCGAACAGATACGCAGTATTTT.

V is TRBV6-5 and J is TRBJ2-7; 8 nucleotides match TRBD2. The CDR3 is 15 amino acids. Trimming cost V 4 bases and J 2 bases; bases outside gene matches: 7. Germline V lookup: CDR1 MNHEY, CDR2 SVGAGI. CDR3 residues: CASSSLLAVTYEQYF. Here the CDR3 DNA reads TGTGCCAGCAGTTCCCTACTAGCGGTTACCTACGAGCAGTACTTC.

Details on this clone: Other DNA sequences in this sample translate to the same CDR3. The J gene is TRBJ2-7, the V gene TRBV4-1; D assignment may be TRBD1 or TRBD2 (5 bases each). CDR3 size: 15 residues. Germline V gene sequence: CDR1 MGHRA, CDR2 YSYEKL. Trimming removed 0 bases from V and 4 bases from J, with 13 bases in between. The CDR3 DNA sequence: TGCGCCAGCAGCCAAGACCCAGGGAGCCCTTACGAGCAGTACTTC. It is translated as CASSQDPGSPYEQYF.

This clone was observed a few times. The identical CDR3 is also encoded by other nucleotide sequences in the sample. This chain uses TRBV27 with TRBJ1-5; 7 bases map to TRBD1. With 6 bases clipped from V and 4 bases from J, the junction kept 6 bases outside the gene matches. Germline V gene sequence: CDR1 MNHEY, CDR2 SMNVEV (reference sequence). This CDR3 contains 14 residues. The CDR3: CASSGRGSNQPQHF. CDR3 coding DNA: TGTGCCAGCAGCGGCAGGGGGTCAAATCAGCCCCAGCATTTT.

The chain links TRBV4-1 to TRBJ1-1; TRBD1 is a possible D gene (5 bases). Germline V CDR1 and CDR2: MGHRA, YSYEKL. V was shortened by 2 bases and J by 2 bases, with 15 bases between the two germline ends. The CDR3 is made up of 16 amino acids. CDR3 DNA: TGCGCCAGCAGCCAATCGGACCGGGGGATTAACACTGAAGCTTTCTTT. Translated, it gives CASSQSDRGINTEAFF.

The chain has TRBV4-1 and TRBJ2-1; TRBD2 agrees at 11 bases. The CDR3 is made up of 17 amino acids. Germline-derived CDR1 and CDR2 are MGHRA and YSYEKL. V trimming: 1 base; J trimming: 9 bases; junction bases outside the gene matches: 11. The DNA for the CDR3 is TGCGCCAGCAGCCAAGGGGTAGCGGGAGGGCTCGCGGGTGAGCAGTTCTTC. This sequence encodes CASSQGVAGGLAGEQFF.